A single sample gave rise to the 28 T cell receptor beta chains below, sequenced in a study of T cells in Graves' hyperthyroidism and ophthalmopathy. Researchers took RNA transcripts and amplified the TCR beta CDR3 regions from them. HTBI primers were employed in a first-round RT-PCR of the TCR CDR3. TCRdb called the multiplex PCR reads again in MiXCR, with one record for every CDR3 protein. Seen here are fewer than 650,000 distinct CDR3 sequences, roughly 15% observed once, and the top ten hold approximately 13%. The sequenced material came from blood. These receptors were obtained from a woman in her 40s with Graves' hyperthyroidism.

The chain has TRBV6-5 and TRBJ2-2; D might be TRBD2 (6 bases). The CDR3 is made up of 15 amino acids. Germline V lookup: CDR1 MNHEY, CDR2 SVGAGI. V was shortened by 0 bases and J by 1 base, with 6 bases between the two germline ends. The chain's CDR3 is CASSYSSGNTGELFF. The CDR3 DNA follows: TGTGCCAGCAGTTACTCTAGCGGGAACACCGGGGAGCTGTTTTTT.

This clonotype has at least ten counts. The chain is built from TRBV11-2 and TRBJ1-2; possible D gene TRBD1, 5 bases. Per the germline V gene, CDR1 is SGHAT and CDR2 is FQNNGV. This CDR3 is 15 amino acids long. The germline V and J ends were trimmed by 1 base and 2 bases, with 11 bases remaining between them. CDR3 region: CASSLGGGVNYGYTF. DNA of the CDR3: TGTGCCAGCAGCTTAGGGGGGGGAGTCAACTATGGCTACACCTTC.

The table lists this clonotype with many counts. V is TRBV5-1 and J is TRBJ2-7; a possible D gene is TRBD1 (5 bases). CDR3 length: 13 residues. Germline values: CDR1 SGHRS, CDR2 YFSETQ. V lost 0 bases, J lost 6 bases, and 10 bases lay in between. The CDR3 nucleotides are TGCGCCAGCAGCTTGGGGAAGGGGCTCGAGCAGTACTTC. Translated, it gives CASSLGKGLEQYF.

V and J are TRBV11-3 and TRBJ1-1, with D perhaps matching TRBD1 (6 bases). Trimming removed 4 bases at V and 3 bases at J, with 9 bases between. CDR3 size: 13 residues. Germline V CDR1 and CDR2: SGHNT, YENEEA. The CDR3 spells CASSSRGDTEAFF. The CDR3 DNA follows: TGTGCCAGCAGCTCCAGGGGAGACACTGAAGCTTTCTTT.

This clonotype was detected ten times or more. CDR3 sequence reads: CASSDRIPGETQYF. The CDR3 nucleotides read TGTGCCAGCAGCGATAGAATACCCGGAGAGACCCAGTACTTC. This chain joins TRBV7-9 and TRBJ2-5; D gene unclear. Trimming took 5 bases from V and 4 from J, leaving 14 bases between them. The V gene's germline CDR1 is SEHNR and CDR2 FQNEAQ (reference sequence). The CDR3 spans 14 residues.

This sequence joins TRBV20-1 and TRBJ2-1, with a possible D match to TRBD2 (6 bases). The CDR3 runs to 15 residues. V lost 3 bases and J 3 bases, leaving 15 bases between the germline ends. Per the germline V gene, CDR1 is DFQATT and CDR2 is SNEGSKA (reference sequence). This CDR3 reads CSASPSSGYYNEQFF. Written as DNA, the CDR3 is TGCAGTGCTAGTCCCTCCAGCGGGTACTACAATGAGCAGTTCTTC.

This clonotype was seen a handful of times. This chain joins TRBV5-1 and TRBJ2-7; D possibly uses TRBD1 or TRBD2 (5 bases each). The CDR3 length is 15 residues. V dropped 4 bases and J dropped 5 bases, with 19 bases sitting between them. Germline CDR1 SGHRS, CDR2 YFSETQ. The CDR3, as DNA: TGCGCCAGCAGCGTAAGTAGGGGAGATAGGAACGAGCAGTACTTC. Its translation: CASSVSRGDRNEQYF.

This rearrangement joins TRBV20-1 to TRBJ1-1; perhaps TRBD1 as D (6 bases). The CDR3 has 13 residues. Trimming took 2 bases from V and 1 from J, leaving 8 bases between them. Germline values: CDR1 DFQATT, CDR2 SNEGSKA (reference sequence). The CDR3 sequence is CSARPGANTEAFF. As DNA, the CDR3 is TGCAGTGCTAGACCGGGGGCGAACACTGAAGCTTTCTTT.

The table lists this clonotype with many counts. V usage is TRBV11-1 and J usage is TRBJ2-1, with D perhaps TRBD2 (6 bases). The germline V gene encodes CDR1 SGHAT and CDR2 FQDESV (reference sequence). The V end lost 6 bases, the J end lost 0 bases, and 21 bases lay between the germline ends. This CDR3 is built from 18 residues. The CDR3 DNA follows: TGTGCCAGCAGAGGGACTTCCCCCTCTGCCAGCTCCTACAATGAGCAGTTCTTC. Translated: CASRGTSPSASSYNEQFF. Combining the CDR3 with reference TRBV11-1 and TRBJ2-1 gives the whole variable domain EAEVAQSPRYKITEKSQAVAFWCDPISGHATLYWYRQILGQGPELLVQFQDESVVDDSQLPKDRFSAERLKGVDSTLKIQPAELGDSAMYLCASRGTSPSASSYNEQFFGPGTRLTVL.

This clonotype was found a few times. The genes are TRBV29-1 and TRBJ2-7; D is perhaps TRBD1 (6 bases). The germline gives CDR1 SQVTM, CDR2 ANQGSEA. The V and J ends lost 6 bases and 5 bases respectively, with 11 bases between them. This CDR3 is built from 11 residues. The CDR3 sequence is CSVLRQDEQYF. CDR3 nucleotides: TGCAGCGTCCTCCGACAGGACGAGCAGTACTTC.

The genes are TRBV15 and TRBJ2-3, with 9 bases lining up with TRBD2. Germline V gene sequence: CDR1 LNHNV, CDR2 YYDKDF (reference sequence). V shed 3 bases, J shed 5 bases, and the junction held 12 bases outside the gene matches. This CDR3 region has 17 residues. The CDR3 spells CATSSSAIAGEEDTQYF. The CDR3 nucleotides read TGTGCCACCAGCAGCTCTGCGATAGCGGGAGAAGAAGATACGCAGTATTTT.

This clonotype came up a few times. This may be a read error: a much more frequent sequence differs by one nucleotide. The chain uses TRBV28 and TRBJ2-1; D assignment may be TRBD1 or TRBD2 (7 bases each). The V end was cut by 5 bases, the J end by 5 bases, with 19 bases between. The CDR3 extends over 16 amino acids. Germline loops: CDR1 MDHEN, CDR2 SYDVKM. The CDR3 bases are TGTGCCAGCAGTCCGAGGGGGCGGGAGAAAGACAATGAGCAGTTCTTC. Its protein product is CASSPRGREKDNEQFF.

This clonotype was recorded many times. The gene calls are TRBV28 and TRBJ1-5; D is ambiguous. The CDR3 length is 15 residues. Germline CDR1 is MDHEN and CDR2 is SYDVKM. Trimming took 7 bases from V and 0 from J, leaving 13 bases between them. This chain's CDR3 is CASTSSDISNQPQHF. CDR3 in DNA: TGTGCCAGCACCTCAAGTGACATTAGCAATCAGCCCCAGCATTTT.

This clonotype was recorded a few times. CDR3 residues: CASSYLGGYTGELFF. As DNA, the CDR3 is TGTGCCAGCAGCTACCTAGGGGGCTACACCGGGGAGCTGTTTTTT. The V gene is TRBV27, the J gene TRBJ2-2, with 7 bases matching TRBD1. The V gene end was trimmed by 6 bases and the J gene end by 3 bases; junction bases not matched to a gene: 7. The length of the CDR3 is 15 residues. Germline CDR1 MNHEY, CDR2 SMNVEV (reference sequence).

The sample holds many counts of this clonotype. This rearrangement joins TRBV28 to TRBJ2-7; D is unclear. From germline, CDR1 is MDHEN and CDR2 SYDVKM. V gave up 6 bases and J gave up 0 bases, with 12 bases separating them. This CDR3 region has 14 residues. The CDR3 reads CASRAQVTSYEQYF. The DNA of the CDR3 is TGTGCCAGCAGGGCCCAGGTGACCTCCTACGAGCAGTACTTC. Using reference TRBV28 and TRBJ2-7 for the parts outside the CDR3, the full variable domain is DVKVTQSSRYLVKRTGEKVFLECVQDMDHENMFWYRQDPGLGLRLIYFSYDVKMKEKGDIPEGYSVSREKKERFSLILESASTNQTSMYLCASRAQVTSYEQYFGPGTRLTVT.

In this sample, this clonotype turned up many times. V usage is TRBV7-8 and J usage is TRBJ2-7; 7 nucleotides agree with TRBD1. Germline V gene lookup returns CDR1 SGHVS and CDR2 FQNEAQ. The CDR3 consists of 15 residues. The ends lost 2 bases at V and 5 bases at J; junction bases unmatched: 9. CDR3 DNA sequence: TGTGCCAGCAGCTTATTGGGACAGAGTTCCCACGAGCAGTACTTC. Amino acid sequence: CASSLLGQSSHEQYF.

A few counts support this clonotype. Here the CDR3 DNA reads TGTGCCAGCGGGTCAGTTTGGGGCTACACCTTC. The encoded protein is CASGSVWGYTF. The gene calls are TRBV6-1 and TRBJ1-2; D is undetermined. Trimming removed 8 bases at V and 8 bases at J, with 12 bases between. CDR1 is MNHNS, CDR2 SASEGT, per germline. The CDR3 loop spans 11 amino acids.

This clonotype showed up just a few times. This chain uses TRBV9 with TRBJ2-7; D unclear. Germline CDR1 is SGDLS and CDR2 is YYNGEE. Trimming took 0 bases from V and 5 from J, leaving 15 bases between them. The CDR3 loop spans 15 amino acids. The CDR3 loop reads CASSVGSLGTHEQYF. The CDR3 coding sequence is TGTGCCAGCAGCGTAGGATCTCTTGGTACCCACGAGCAGTACTTC.

This clonotype was counted ten times or more. The chain joins TRBV7-3 to TRBJ2-3, with TRBD1 identical over 8 bases. Trimming cost V 2 bases and J 3 bases; bases outside gene matches: 7. Germline values: CDR1 SGHTA, CDR2 FQGTGA. CDR3 length: 16 amino acids. The CDR3 protein is CASSLQARTGTDTQYF. CDR3 in DNA: TGTGCCAGCAGCTTACAAGCCCGGACAGGGACAGATACGCAGTATTTT.

In this sample, this clonotype turned up many times. The chain combines TRBV12-3 or TRBV12-4 with TRBJ2-3; 8 bases map to TRBD2. Trimming at V came to 2 bases and at J to 0 bases, leaving 1 base not matched to a gene. The CDR3 length is 15 residues. DNA of the CDR3: TGTGCCAGCAGTTTATCTAGCGGGAGCACAGATACGCAGTATTTT. Protein sequence: CASSLSSGSTDTQYF.

Only a few counts were recorded for this clonotype. V is TRBV29-1 and J is TRBJ2-7; perhaps D is TRBD1 or TRBD2 (8 bases each). The CDR3 totals 19 residues. Trimming left V 0 bases short and J 2 bases short, with 26 bases between. Per the germline V gene, CDR1 is SQVTM and CDR2 is ANQGSEA. CDR3 coding DNA: TGCAGCGTTGAAGACGGACAGGGTAGTGCCGGGCGGGGGGCCTACGAGCAGTACTTC. Translated, it gives CSVEDGQGSAGRGAYEQYF.

This clonotype occurred many times. In nucleotides, the CDR3 is TGTGCCATCAGTGACGGGACAGGGTACAATGAGCAGTTCTTC. This translates into CAISDGTGYNEQFF. The V call is TRBV10-3, the J call TRBJ2-1, with 9 positions matching TRBD1. With 3 bases clipped from V and 4 bases from J, the junction kept 1 base outside the gene matches. CDR3 length: 14 residues. From germline, CDR1 is ENHRY and CDR2 SYGVKD.

The sample holds many counts of this clonotype. The rearrangement joins TRBV5-1 to TRBJ2-1; 10 bases align to TRBD1. The germline V gene has CDR1 SGHRS and CDR2 YFSETQ. V lost 4 bases, J lost 9 bases, and 13 bases stayed unmatched. This CDR3 is 16 amino acids long. CDR3 loop: CASSPSRDRGPPEQFF. As DNA, the CDR3 is TGCGCCAGCAGCCCAAGCCGGGACAGGGGTCCCCCTGAGCAGTTCTTC.

This clonotype was seen many times. The chain joins TRBV18 to TRBJ2-1; D is unresolved. The CDR3 contains 16 residues. From germline, CDR1 is KGHSH and CDR2 LQKENI. The V gene lost 0 bases and the J gene lost 4 bases, with 13 bases spanning the gap. CDR3 nucleotide sequence: TGTGCCAGCTCACCACCTGTCCGAACAGAATACAATGAGCAGTTCTTC. Residues: CASSPPVRTEYNEQFF.

This clonotype was found once. The chain joins TRBV20-1 to TRBJ2-1; perhaps TRBD2 as D (5 bases). V dropped 6 bases and J dropped 3 bases, with 9 bases sitting between them. Germline CDR1 and CDR2: DFQATT and SNEGSKA (reference sequence). The CDR3 loop spans 12 amino acids. The CDR3: CSAPLDYNEQFF. CDR3 coding DNA: TGCAGTGCCCCACTAGACTACAATGAGCAGTTCTTC.

This clonotype was picked up many times. The V and J genes are TRBV3-1 and TRBJ1-1; tentatively, D is TRBD1 (6 bases). Trimming cost V 5 bases and J 6 bases, with 13 bases left between them. The CDR3 totals 13 residues. Germline CDR1 LGHDT, CDR2 YNNKEL (reference sequence). In DNA, the CDR3 is TGTGCCAGCAGCTTAGGGGGTTTCGCTGAAGCTTTCTTT. The encoded protein is CASSLGGFAEAFF.

A few counts support this clonotype. CDR3 in amino acids: CASSHPVNSDTQYF. DNA of the CDR3: TGTGCCAGCAGCCATCCCGTTAACTCAGATACGCAGTATTTT. The rearrangement joins TRBV3-1 to TRBJ2-3; D is undetermined. Germline loops: CDR1 LGHDT, CDR2 YNNKEL (reference sequence). V was cut by 3 bases and J by 4 bases, with 11 bases left in between. This CDR3 spans 14 amino acids.

This chain links TRBV28 with TRBJ1-1, with 7 nucleotides matching TRBD1. The CDR3 is 15 amino acids. J lost 5 bases, V lost 2 bases, and 8 bases had no gene match. Per germline, CDR1 MDHEN and CDR2 SYDVKM. The CDR3 here is CASSLPGQLRTEAFF. CDR3 DNA sequence: TGTGCCAGCAGTTTACCGGGACAGTTAAGGACTGAAGCTTTCTTT.